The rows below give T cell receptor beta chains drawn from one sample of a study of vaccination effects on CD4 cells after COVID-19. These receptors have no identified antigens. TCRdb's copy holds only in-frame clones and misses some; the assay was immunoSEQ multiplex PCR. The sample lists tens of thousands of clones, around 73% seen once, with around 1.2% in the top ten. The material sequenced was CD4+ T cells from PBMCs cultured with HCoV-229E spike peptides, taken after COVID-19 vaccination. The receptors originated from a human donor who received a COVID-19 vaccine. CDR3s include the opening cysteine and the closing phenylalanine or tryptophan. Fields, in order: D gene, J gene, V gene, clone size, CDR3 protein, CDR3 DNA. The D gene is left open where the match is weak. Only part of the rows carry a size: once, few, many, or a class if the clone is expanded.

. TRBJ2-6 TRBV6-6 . CASSRQANSGANVLTF TGTGCCAGCAGTCGACAGGCCAACTCTGGGGCCAACGTCCTGACTTTC
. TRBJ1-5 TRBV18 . CASSRGTEKNQPQHF TGTGCCAGCTCACGGGGGACGGAGAAAAATCAGCCCCAGCATTTT
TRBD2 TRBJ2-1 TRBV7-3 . CASSPRTSSYNEQFF TGTGCCAGCAGCCCACGGACTAGCTCCTACAATGAGCAGTTCTTC
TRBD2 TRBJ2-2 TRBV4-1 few CASSQELAGERELFF TGCGCCAGCAGCCAAGAGCTAGCGGGGGAAAGGGAGCTGTTTTTT
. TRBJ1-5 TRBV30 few CAWSERGNQPQHF TGTGCCTGGAGTGAACGGGGGAATCAGCCCCAGCATTTT
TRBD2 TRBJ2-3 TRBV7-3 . CASSSSGGYTDTQYF TGTGCCAGCAGCTCTAGCGGGGGGTACACAGATACGCAGTATTTT
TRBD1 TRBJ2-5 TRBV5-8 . CASPGQGPYF TGTGCCAGCCCGGGACAGGGCCCGTACTTC
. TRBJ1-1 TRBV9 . CASRPGAVNTEAFF TGTGCCAGCAGACCGGGGGCGGTAAACACTGAAGCTTTCTTT
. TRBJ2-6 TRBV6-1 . CASSEWGLLGSGANVLTF TGTGCCAGCAGTGAATGGGGCCTATTGGGGTCTGGGGCCAACGTCCTGACTTTC
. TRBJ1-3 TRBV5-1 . CASSPESSGNTIYF TGCGCCAGCAGCCCAGAGTCCTCTGGAAACACCATATATTTT
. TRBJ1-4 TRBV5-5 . CASSLEEFEKLFF TGTGCCAGCAGCTTGGAGGAATTCGAAAAACTGTTTTTT
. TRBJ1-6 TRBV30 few CAWSASYNSPLHF TGTGCCTGGAGTGCTTCCTATAATTCACCCCTCCACTTT
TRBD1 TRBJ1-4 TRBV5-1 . CASSSLGQGAREKLFF TGCGCCAGCAGCTCCCTGGGGCAGGGGGCGCGGGAAAAACTGTTTTTT
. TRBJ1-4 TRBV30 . CAWSVDGSNEKLFF TGTGCCTGGAGTGTAGACGGCTCTAATGAAAAACTGTTTTTT
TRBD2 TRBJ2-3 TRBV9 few CASSALAGTDTQYF TGTGCCAGCAGCGCCCTAGCGGGCACAGATACGCAGTATTTT
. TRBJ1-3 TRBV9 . CASSWGLGGTGNTIYF TGTGCCAGCAGCTGGGGGCTTGGGGGCACCGGAAACACCATATATTTT
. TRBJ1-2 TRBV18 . CASSPAWGRSDGYTF TGTGCCAGCTCACCAGCTTGGGGACGAAGCGATGGCTACACCTTC
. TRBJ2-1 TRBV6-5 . CASSRTARSYNEQFF TGTGCCAGCAGTAGGACAGCCCGCTCCTACAATGAGCAGTTCTTC
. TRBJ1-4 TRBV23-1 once CASSQSGGKLFF TGCGCCAGCAGTCAATCGGGCGGAAAACTGTTTTTT
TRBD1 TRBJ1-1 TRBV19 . CASSTQGQGAYRAEAFF TGTGCCAGTAGTACCCAGGGACAGGGGGCTTATCGAGCTGAAGCTTTCTTT
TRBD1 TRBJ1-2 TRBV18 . CASSADRGRDGYTF TGTGCCAGCTCGGCGGACAGGGGGCGCGATGGCTACACCTTC
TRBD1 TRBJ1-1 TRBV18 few CASSLGTGNTEAFF TGTGCCAGCTCACTAGGGACAGGGAACACTGAAGCTTTCTTT
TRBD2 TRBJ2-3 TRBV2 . CASSVRGGGPDTQYF TGTGCCAGCAGTGTTCGTGGCGGGGGACCAGATACGCAGTATTTT
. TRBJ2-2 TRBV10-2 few CASSDMGHGDTGELFF TGCGCCAGCAGTGATATGGGACACGGAGACACCGGGGAGCTGTTTTTT
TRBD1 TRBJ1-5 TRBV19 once CASSIRTGTLTNSNQPQHF TGTGCCAGTAGTATACGGACAGGGACCTTGACCAATAGCAATCAGCCCCAGCATTTT
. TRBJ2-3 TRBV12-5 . CASGSGLPTDTQYF TGTGCTAGTGGCTCGGGCCTTCCCACAGATACGCAGTATTTT
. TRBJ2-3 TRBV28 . CASSPWKDTQYF TGTGCCAGCAGTCCCTGGAAAGATACGCAGTATTTT
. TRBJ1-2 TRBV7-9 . CASTLTGGYYGYTF TGTGCCAGCACTCTAACTGGGGGATACTATGGCTACACCTTC
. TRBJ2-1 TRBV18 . CASSPQGVTYNEQFF TGTGCCAGCTCACCACAGGGGGTAACTTACAATGAGCAGTTCTTC
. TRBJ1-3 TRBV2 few CASSERGVVSGNTIYF TGTGCCAGCAGTGAACGGGGGGTAGTCTCCGGAAACACCATATATTTT
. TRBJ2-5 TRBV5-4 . CASSLREAETQYF TGTGCCAGCAGCTTGCGGGAAGCAGAGACCCAGTACTTC
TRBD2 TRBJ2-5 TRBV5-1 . CASSLAGTSGGAGQETQYF TGCGCCAGCAGCTTGGCCGGGACTAGCGGGGGGGCTGGCCAAGAGACCCAGTACTTC
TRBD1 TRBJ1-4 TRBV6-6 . CASSTIQGMNEKLFF TGTGCCAGCAGTACCATACAGGGGATGAATGAAAAACTGTTTTTT
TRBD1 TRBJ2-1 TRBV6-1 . CASSEPGTGINEQFF TGTGCCAGCAGTGAACCCGGGACAGGGATTAATGAGCAGTTCTTC
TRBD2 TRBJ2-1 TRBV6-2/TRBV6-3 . CASRPSGGGHEQFF TGTGCCAGCAGACCTAGCGGGGGCGGGCATGAGCAGTTCTTC
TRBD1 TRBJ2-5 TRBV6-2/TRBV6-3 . CASSWGQRNVWGTQYF TGTGCCAGCAGCTGGGGACAGCGGAACGTATGGGGGACCCAGTACTTC
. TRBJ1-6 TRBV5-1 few CASSLVGDRNSPLHF TGCGCCAGCAGCTTGGTCGGCGATCGTAATTCACCCCTCCACTTT
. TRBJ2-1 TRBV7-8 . CASSLVSGRLVNEQFF TGTGCCAGCAGCTTAGTTTCCGGACGACTGGTCAATGAGCAGTTCTTC
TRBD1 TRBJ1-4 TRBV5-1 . CASSHGTADNEKLFF TGCGCCAGCAGCCATGGGACAGCCGATAATGAAAAACTGTTTTTT
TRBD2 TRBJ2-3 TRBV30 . CAWSRGGPADTQYF TGTGCCTGGAGTCGCGGGGGGCCGGCAGATACGCAGTATTTT
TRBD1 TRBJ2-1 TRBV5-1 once CASSLAEGQGYNEQFF TGCGCCAGCAGCTTGGCCGAGGGACAGGGTTACAATGAGCAGTTCTTC
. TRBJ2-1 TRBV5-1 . CASSVKWTGGGEQFF TGCGCCAGCAGCGTAAAGTGGACAGGAGGGGGTGAGCAGTTCTTC
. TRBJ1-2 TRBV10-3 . CAISEGFDYGYTF TGTGCCATCAGTGAAGGGTTTGACTATGGCTACACCTTC
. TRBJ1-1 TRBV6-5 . CASTPRGMNTEAFF TGTGCCAGCACCCCCAGGGGAATGAACACTGAAGCTTTCTTT
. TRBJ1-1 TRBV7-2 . CASSPPRGRYTEAFF TGTGCCAGCAGCCCCCCCAGGGGCCGTTACACTGAAGCTTTCTTT